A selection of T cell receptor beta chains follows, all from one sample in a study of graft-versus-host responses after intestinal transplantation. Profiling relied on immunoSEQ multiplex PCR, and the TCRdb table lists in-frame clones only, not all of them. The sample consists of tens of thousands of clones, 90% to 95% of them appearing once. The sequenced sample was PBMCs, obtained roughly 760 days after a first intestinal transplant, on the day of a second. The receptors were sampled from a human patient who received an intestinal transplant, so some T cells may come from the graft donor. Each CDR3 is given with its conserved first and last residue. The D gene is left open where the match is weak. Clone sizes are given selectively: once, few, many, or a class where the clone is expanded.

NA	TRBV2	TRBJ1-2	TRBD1	TGTGCCAGCAGTACACAGGGGGCAGGCTATGGCTACACCTTC	CASSTQGAGYGYTF
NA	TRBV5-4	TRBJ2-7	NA	TGTGCCAGCAGCTCCCCTTGGAAACCCTACGAGCAGTACTTC	CASSSPWKPYEQYF
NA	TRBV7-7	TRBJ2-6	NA	TGTGCCAGCAGCAGCCTGACAGTGCCACAAAGTCGGGCCAACGTCCTGACTTTC	CASSSLTVPQSRANVLTF
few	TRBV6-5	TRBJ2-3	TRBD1	TGTGCCAGCAGTTACGTCCAGGGGGCAGGGGAACAGTATTTT	CASSYVQGAGEQYF
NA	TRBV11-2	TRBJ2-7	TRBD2	TGTGCCAGCAGCTCATCTAGCGGGTCGACCTACGAGCAGTACTTC	CASSSSSGSTYEQYF
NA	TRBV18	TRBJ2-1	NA	TGTGCCAGCTCACCAAGTATTGGGTCCTACAATGAGCAGTTCTTC	CASSPSIGSYNEQFF
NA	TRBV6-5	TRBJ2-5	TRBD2	TGTGCCAGCAGTTATAACGGGAGGGTGAGAGAGACCCAGTACTTC	CASSYNGRVRETQYF
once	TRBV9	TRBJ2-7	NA	TGTGCCAGCAGCGCCGGGACTCCCCCCTACGAGCAGTACTTC	CASSAGTPPYEQYF
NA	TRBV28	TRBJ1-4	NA	TGTGCCAGCAGTTCAGGAGGGACACAGAATGAAAAACTGTTTTTT	CASSSGGTQNEKLFF
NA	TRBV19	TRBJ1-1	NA	TGTGCCAGCAGAACGGGAAAGACTGAAGCTTTCTTT	CASRTGKTEAFF
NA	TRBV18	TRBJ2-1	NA	TGTGCCAGCTCACCTGGGGGCTACAATGAGCAGTTCTTC	CASSPGGYNEQFF
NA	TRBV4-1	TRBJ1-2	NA	TGCGCCAGCAGCCAAGATAGTTCGGGCGGCTACACCTTC	CASSQDSSGGYTF
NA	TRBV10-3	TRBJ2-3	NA	TGTGCCATCAGTGACGCGACTAGCACAGATACGCAGTATTTT	CAISDATSTDTQYF
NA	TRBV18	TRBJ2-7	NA	TGTGCCAGCTCACCCTCCCCTAGAAGGAACGAGCAGTACTTC	CASSPSPRRNEQYF
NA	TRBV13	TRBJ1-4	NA	TGTGCCAGCAGCTCCGGGACCCTAAGGGCAACTAATGAAAAACTGTTTTTT	CASSSGTLRATNEKLFF
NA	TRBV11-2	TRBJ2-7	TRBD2	TGTGCCAGCAGCTTGGACGGACTAGCCGACGAGCAGTACTTC	CASSLDGLADEQYF
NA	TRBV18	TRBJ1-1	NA	TGTGCCAGCTCACCACAAACACAGGTGGACACTGAAGCTTTCTTT	CASSPQTQVDTEAFF
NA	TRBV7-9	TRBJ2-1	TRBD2	TGTGCCAGCAGCTTGGGCGGGAGGTCTGGAGAGCAGTTCTTC	CASSLGGRSGEQFF
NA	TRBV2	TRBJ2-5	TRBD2	TGTGCCAGCATCGGAAGACTAGCGGGATTGGAGACCCAGTACTTC	CASIGRLAGLETQYF
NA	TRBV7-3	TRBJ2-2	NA	TGTGCCAGCAGCTTAGGGGGGCTAGAGAACACCGGGGAGCTGTTTTTT	CASSLGGLENTGELFF
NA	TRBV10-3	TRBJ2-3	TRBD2	TGTGCCATCAGTGAGTCGAGGGCGGGAGGCAAGGATACGCAGTATTTT	CAISESRAGGKDTQYF
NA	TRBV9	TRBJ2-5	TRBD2	TGTGCCAGCAGCGTCGGGCTAGCGGGAGTAGGGTACCAAGAGACCCAGTACTTC	CASSVGLAGVGYQETQYF
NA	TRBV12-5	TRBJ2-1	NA	TGTGCTAGTGGTTTGAGTGGTAACCCAGGGGATGAGCAGTTCTTC	CASGLSGNPGDEQFF
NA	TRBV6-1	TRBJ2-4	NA	TGTGCCAGCAGGTTGGACACACAAAAAAACATTCAGTACTTC	CASRLDTQKNIQYF
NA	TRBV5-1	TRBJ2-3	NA	TGCGCCAGCAAAGAGGGGGAGGCGAATACGCAGTATTTT	CASKEGEANTQYF
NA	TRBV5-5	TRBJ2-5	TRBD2	TGTGCCAGCAGCCCTGAGCTAGCGGGAGGACGGGAGACCCAGTACTTC	CASSPELAGGRETQYF
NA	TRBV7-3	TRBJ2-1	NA	TGTGCCAGCAGCTTCGGTATCACATCATACAATGAGCAGTTCTTC	CASSFGITSYNEQFF
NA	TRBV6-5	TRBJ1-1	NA	TGTGCCAGCAGTCTCTGGGCCAGGGATACTGAAGCTTTCTTT	CASSLWARDTEAFF
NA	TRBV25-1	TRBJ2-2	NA	TGTGCCAGCAGTGAATATGTTGCGAACACCGGGGAGCTGTTTTTT	CASSEYVANTGELFF
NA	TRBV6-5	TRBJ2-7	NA	TGTGCCAGCAGTTACCCAGTGAACGAGCAGTACTTC	CASSYPVNEQYF
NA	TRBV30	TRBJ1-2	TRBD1	TGTGCCTGGGAGGGACAGTCTAACTATGGCTACACCTTC	CAWEGQSNYGYTF
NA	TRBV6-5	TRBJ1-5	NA	TGTGCCAGCAGCCTGAGGAGGAGCAATCAGCCCCAGCATTTT	CASSLRRSNQPQHF
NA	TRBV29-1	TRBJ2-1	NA	TGCAGCGTGCTGGGAGCCGAGGACCGAAATGAGCAGTTCTTC	CSVLGAEDRNEQFF
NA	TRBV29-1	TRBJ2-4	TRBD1	TGCAGCGCCCTTAGACAGGGGTTGGCCAAAAACATTCAGTACTTC	CSALRQGLAKNIQYF
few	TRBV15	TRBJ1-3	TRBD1	TGTGCCACCAGCAGAGAGACAGGGGGTGGAAACACCATATATTTT	CATSRETGGGNTIYF
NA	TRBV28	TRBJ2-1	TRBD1	TGTGCGGGACAGGGGAAAGATGAGCAGTTCTTC	CAGQGKDEQFF
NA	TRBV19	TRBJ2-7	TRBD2	TGTGCCAGTAGTATGACTAGCGGCTCCTACGAGCAGTACTTC	CASSMTSGSYEQYF
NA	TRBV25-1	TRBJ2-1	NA	TGTGCCAGCAGTAAACCGACAGGCTCCTACAATGAGCAGTTCTTC	CASSKPTGSYNEQFF
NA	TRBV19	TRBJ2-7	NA	TGTGCCAGTAGTCGTAGGGGGTTCTCCTACGAGCAGTACTTC	CASSRRGFSYEQYF
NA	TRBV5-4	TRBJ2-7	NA	TGTGCCAGCAGCGAGGGGTTGTTCCTCGGAGAGGAGCAGTACTTC	CASSEGLFLGEEQYF
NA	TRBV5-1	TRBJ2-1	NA	TGCGCCAGCAGCTTGGCCGAGTCATACAATGAGCAGTTCTTC	CASSLAESYNEQFF
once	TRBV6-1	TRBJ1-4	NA	TGTGCCAGCAGTGCCTATCCTTCTTGGGTCTCTCAAAATGAAAAACTGTTTTTT	CASSAYPSWVSQNEKLFF
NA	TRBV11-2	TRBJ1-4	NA	TGTGCCAGCCGCGAGCGGGCGGGGATTAATGAAAAACTGTTTTTT	CASRERAGINEKLFF
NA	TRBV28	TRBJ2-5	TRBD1	TGTGCCAGCAGTTGGGACAGGGGGCGGGAAGAGACCCAGTACTTC	CASSWDRGREETQYF
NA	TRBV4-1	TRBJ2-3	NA	TGCGCCAGCAGCCAAGATCCCCGCGGGAGCACAGATACGCAGTATTTT	CASSQDPRGSTDTQYF
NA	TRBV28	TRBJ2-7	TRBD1	TGTGCCAGCAGTCCAGACAGGGTGCTTACTTACGAGCAGTACTTC	CASSPDRVLTYEQYF
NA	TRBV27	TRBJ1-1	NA	TGTGCCAGCAGGTCTTATGGCGGCAGGGTGGACACTGAAGCTTTCTTT	CASRSYGGRVDTEAFF